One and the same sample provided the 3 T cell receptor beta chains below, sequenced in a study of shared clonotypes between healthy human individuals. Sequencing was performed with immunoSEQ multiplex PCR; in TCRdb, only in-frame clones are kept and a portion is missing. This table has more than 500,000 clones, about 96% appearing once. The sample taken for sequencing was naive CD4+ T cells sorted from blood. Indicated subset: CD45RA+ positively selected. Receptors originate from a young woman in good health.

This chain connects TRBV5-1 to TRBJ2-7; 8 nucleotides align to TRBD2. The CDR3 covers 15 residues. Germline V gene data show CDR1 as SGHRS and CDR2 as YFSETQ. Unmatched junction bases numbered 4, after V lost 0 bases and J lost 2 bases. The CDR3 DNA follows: TGCGCCAGCAGCTTGGACCGGGAGGGACCCTACGAGCAGTACTTC. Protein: CASSLDREGPYEQYF.

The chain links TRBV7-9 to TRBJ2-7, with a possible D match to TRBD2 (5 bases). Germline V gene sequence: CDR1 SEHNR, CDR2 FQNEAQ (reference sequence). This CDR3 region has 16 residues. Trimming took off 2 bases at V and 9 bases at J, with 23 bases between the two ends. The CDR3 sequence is CASSLLTAEVSWGQYF. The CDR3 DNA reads TGTGCCAGCAGCTTACTCACAGCGGAGGTTTCTTGGGGGCAGTACTTC.

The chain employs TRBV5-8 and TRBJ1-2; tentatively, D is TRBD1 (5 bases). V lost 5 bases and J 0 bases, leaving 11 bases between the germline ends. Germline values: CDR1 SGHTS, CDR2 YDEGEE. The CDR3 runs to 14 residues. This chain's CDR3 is CASSEQAANYGYTF. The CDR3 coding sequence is TGTGCCAGCAGTGAACAGGCAGCTAACTATGGCTACACCTTC. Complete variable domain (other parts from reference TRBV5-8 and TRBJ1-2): EAGVTQSPTHLIKTRGQQATLRCSPISGHTSVYWYQQALGLGLQFLLWYDEGEERNRGNFPPRFSGRQFPNYSSELNVNALELEDSALYLCASSEQAANYGYTFGSGTRLTVV.